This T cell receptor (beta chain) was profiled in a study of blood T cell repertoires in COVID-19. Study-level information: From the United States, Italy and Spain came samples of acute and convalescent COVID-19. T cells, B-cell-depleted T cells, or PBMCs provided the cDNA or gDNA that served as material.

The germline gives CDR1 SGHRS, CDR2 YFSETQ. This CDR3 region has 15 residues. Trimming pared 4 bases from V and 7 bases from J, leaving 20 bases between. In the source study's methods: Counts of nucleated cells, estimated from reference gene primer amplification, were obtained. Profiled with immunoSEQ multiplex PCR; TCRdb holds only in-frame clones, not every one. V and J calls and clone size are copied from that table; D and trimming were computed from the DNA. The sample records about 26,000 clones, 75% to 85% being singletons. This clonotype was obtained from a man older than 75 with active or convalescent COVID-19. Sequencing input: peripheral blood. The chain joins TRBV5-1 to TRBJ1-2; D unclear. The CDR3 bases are TGCGCCAGCAGCCCGGCTACTACGGGGTCTGCTGGCTACACCTTC. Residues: CASSPATTGSAGYTF.